This is a list of T cell receptor beta chains from one sample in a study of shared clonotypes between healthy human individuals. TCRdb's copy holds only in-frame clones and misses some; the assay was immunoSEQ multiplex PCR. The top ten clones hold more than 0.95% of a sample with just over 2,000,000 clones, approximately 94% of them seen once. Sequencing used naive CD8+ T cells sorted from blood. The receptors were gathered from a man between 18 and 29 years old in good health. CDR3s leave out the opening cysteine and the closing phenylalanine or tryptophan. The order of the fields is V gene, CDR3 protein.

>TRBV27
ASMGGTSRGETQY
>TRBV4-1
ASSHSGTGAYEQY
>TRBV19
ASSIDPPTGQDTEAF
>TRBV5-6
ASSLAREGRVGEQY
>TRBV7-9
ASSTTGGTYEQY
>TRBV5-1
ASSSRAGELF
>TRBV7-9
ASSMDRVSFYEQY
>TRBV4-3
ASSQDQQGPYGYT
>TRBV6-1
ASITGQARLF
>TRBV28
ASSSTPGSASSYEQY
>TRBV4-2
ASSQDNRFRV
>TRBV2
ASGQPNEKLF
>TRBV4-3
ASSPSTGPTYGYT
>TRBV4-1
ASSQGFEAF
>TRBV5-1
ASRAGQTNTEAF
>TRBV11-2
ASSFIFYEQY
>TRBV4-3
ASSQLSRDGYEQY
>TRBV11-2
ASSLGAGGSDTQY
>TRBV7-2
ASSLAVDSPKEQF
>TRBV9
ASGAASVREQF
>TRBV7-9
ASSSTLAGVYNEQF
>TRBV7-2
ASSVGLANEQF
>TRBV30
AWRGQGTYNEQF
>TRBV6-1
ASSEAASSGRNEQF
>TRBV27
ASSLSGVLGELF
>TRBV6-5
ASSQVTGNYEQY
>TRBV5-5
ASSLGQGRTEAF
>TRBV7-9
ASSSSTGGIDTEAF
>TRBV12-5
ASGLATGINGYT
>TRBV27
ASTPSAPYVTNYGYT
>TRBV28
ASSFPVIGGFYEQY
>TRBV7-6
ASSLMDRGISSYEQY
>TRBV6-1
ASSEARGGKETQY
>TRBV7-9
ASSLAGENTEAF
>TRBV9
ASSPETGGTGELF
>TRBV10-1
ASAPGRTYEQY
>TRBV30
AWEGSHGDIQY
>TRBV6-5
ASSYREGLRGYT
>TRBV6-5
ASSYTAINTYEQY
>TRBV28
ASSFMLQGANYDQPQH
>TRBV10-3
AIGPGPSNEKLF
>TRBV10-1
ASSPGTSGYEQY
>TRBV9
ASSVVSASGGELF
>TRBV6-5
ASSAYSNQPQH
>TRBV6-5
ASRGLAGYYEQY
>TRBV4-2
ASSPARRGYEQY
>TRBV27
ASSSPLAGDEIQY
>TRBV2
ASRDPGQDPYEQY
>TRBV7-9
ASSHGGVSGNTIY
>TRBV4-2
ASSQPSDRGADTQY
>TRBV7-2
ASSLGLTPGEQY
>TRBV30
AWTLRGGDTIY